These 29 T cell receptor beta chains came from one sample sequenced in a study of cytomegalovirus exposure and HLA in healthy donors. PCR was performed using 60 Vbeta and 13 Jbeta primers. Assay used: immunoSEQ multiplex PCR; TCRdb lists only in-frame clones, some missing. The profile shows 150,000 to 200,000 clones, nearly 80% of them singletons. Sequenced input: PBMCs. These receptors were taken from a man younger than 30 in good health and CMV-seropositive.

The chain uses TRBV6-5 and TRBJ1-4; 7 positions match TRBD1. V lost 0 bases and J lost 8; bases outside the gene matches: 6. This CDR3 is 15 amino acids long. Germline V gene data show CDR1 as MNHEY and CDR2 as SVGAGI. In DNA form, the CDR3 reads TGTGCCAGCAGTTACTCGTTTCAGGGGGGAGAAAAACTGTTTTTT. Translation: CASSYSFQGGEKLFF.

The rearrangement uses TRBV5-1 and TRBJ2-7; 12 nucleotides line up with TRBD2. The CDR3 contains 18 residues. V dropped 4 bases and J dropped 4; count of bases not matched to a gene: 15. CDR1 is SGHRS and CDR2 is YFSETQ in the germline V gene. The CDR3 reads CASSLRPGGLAGQYEQYF. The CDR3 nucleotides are TGCGCCAGCAGCCTCCGACCGGGAGGACTAGCGGGGCAATACGAGCAGTACTTC.

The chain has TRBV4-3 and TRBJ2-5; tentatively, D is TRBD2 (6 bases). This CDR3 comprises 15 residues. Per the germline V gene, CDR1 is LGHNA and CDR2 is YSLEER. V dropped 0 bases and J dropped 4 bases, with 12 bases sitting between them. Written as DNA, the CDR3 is TGCGCCAGCAGCCAAGATCTTGCCGGGAGAGAGACCCAGTACTTC. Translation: CASSQDLAGRETQYF.

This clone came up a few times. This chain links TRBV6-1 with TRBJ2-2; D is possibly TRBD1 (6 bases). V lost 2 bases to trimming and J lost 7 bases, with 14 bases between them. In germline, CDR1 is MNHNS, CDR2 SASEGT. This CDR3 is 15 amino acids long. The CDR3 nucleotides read TGTGCCAGCAGTGAAAGCAGGGGCGTTGGCGGGGAGCTGTTTTTT. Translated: CASSESRGVGGELFF.

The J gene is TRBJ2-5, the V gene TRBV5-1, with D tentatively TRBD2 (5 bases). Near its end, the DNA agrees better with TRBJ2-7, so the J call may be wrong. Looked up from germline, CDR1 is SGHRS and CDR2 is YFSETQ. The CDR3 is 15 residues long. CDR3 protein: CASSLVVSAGREQYF. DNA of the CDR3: TGCGCCAGCAGCTTGGTGGTTAGCGCCGGTCGCGAGCAGTACTTC.

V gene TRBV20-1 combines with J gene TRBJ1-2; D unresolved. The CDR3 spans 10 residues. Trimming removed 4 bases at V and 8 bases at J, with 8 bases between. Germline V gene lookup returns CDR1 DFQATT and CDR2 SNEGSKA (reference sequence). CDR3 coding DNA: TGCAGTGCTACAGGCCTCGGCTACACCTTC. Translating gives CSATGLGYTF.

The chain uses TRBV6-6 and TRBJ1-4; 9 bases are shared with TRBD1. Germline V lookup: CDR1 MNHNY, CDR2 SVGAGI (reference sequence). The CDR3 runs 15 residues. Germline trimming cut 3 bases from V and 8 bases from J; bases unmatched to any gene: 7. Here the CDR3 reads CASSYLGTGTEKLFF. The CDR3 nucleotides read TGTGCCAGCAGTTATTTGGGGACAGGGACCGAAAAACTGTTTTTT.

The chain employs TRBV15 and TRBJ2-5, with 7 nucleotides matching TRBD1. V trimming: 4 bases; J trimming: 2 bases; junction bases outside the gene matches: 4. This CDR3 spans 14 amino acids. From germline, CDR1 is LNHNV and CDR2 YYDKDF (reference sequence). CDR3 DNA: TGTGCCACCAGCATCCAGGGGGTGCAAGAGACCCAGTACTTC. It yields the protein CATSIQGVQETQYF.

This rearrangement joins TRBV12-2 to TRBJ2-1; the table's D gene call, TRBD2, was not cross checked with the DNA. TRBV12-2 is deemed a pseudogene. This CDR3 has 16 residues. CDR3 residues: CASRLYSGRVRIYQFF. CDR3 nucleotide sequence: TGTGCAAGTCGCTTGTATAGCGGGAGGGTGAGAATTTATCAGTTCTTC.

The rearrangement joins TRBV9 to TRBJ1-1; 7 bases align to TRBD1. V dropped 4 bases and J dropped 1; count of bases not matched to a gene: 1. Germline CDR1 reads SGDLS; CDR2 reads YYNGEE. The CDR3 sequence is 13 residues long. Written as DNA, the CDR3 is TGTGCCAGCAGCAGACAGGGGAACACTGAAGCTTTCTTT. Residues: CASSRQGNTEAFF.

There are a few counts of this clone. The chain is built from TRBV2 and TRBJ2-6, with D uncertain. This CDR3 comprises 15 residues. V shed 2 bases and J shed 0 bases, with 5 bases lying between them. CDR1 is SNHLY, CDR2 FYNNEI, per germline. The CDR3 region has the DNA TGTGCCAGCAGTGAACAGTTCTCTGGGGCCAACGTCCTGACTTTC. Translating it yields CASSEQFSGANVLTF.

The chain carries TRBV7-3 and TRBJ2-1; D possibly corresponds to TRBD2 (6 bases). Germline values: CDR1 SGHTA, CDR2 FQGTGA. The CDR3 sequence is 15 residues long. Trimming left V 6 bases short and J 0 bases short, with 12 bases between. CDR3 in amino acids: CASSSGLGSYNEQFF. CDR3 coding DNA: TGTGCCAGCAGTTCGGGACTCGGCTCCTACAATGAGCAGTTCTTC.

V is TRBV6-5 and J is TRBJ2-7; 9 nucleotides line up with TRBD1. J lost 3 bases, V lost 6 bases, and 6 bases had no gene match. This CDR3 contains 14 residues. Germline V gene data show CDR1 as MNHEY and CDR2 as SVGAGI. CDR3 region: CASSYGQGIYEQYF. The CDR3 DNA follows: TGTGCCAGCAGCTACGGACAGGGGATCTACGAGCAGTACTTC.

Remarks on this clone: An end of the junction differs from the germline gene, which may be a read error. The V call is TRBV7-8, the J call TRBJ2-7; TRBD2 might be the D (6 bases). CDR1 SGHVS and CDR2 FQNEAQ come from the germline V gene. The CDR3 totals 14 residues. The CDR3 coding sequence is TGTGCCAGCAGTGACGCGCGGGGCTCCTACGAGCGGTACTTC. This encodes CASSDARGSYERYF.

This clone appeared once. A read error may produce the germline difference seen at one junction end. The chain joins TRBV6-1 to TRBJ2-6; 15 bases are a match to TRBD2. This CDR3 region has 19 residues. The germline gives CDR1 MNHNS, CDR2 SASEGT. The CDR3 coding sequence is TGTGCCAGCAGTGAAAGGACTAGCGGGAGGGTTACTGGGGCCAACGGCCTGACTTTC. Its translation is CASSERTSGRVTGANGLTF.

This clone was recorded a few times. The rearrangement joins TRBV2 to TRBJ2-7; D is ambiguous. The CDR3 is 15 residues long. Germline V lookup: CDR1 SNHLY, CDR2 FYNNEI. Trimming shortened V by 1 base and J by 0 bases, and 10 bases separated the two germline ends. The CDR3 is CASSEVNSLSYEQYF. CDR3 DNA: TGTGCCAGCAGTGAAGTAAACAGTCTCTCCTACGAGCAGTACTTC. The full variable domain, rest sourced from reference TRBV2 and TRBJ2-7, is EPEVTQTPSHQVTQMGQEVILRCVPISNHLYFYWYRQILGQKVEFLVSFYNNEISEKSEIFDDQFSVERPDGSNFTLKIRSTKLEDSAMYFCASSEVNSLSYEQYFGPGTRLTVT.

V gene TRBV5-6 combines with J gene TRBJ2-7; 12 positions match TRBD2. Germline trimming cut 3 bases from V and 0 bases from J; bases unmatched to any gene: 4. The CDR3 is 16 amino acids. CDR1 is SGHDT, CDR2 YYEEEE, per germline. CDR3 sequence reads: CASSWGTSGFSYEQYF. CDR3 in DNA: TGTGCCAGCAGCTGGGGGACTAGCGGGTTCTCCTACGAGCAGTACTTC.

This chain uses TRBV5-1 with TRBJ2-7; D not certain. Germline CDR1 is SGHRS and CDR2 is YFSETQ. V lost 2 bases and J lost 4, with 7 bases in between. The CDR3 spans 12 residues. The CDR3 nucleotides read TGCGCCAGCAGCTTTCGCGAGTACGAGCAGTACTTC. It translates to CASSFREYEQYF.

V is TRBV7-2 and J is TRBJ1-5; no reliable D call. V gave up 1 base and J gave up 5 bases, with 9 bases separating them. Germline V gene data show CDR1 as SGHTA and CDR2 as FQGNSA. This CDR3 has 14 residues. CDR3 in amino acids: CASSLGGSHQPQHF. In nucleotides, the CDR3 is TGTGCCAGCAGCTTAGGAGGGAGCCATCAGCCCCAGCATTTT. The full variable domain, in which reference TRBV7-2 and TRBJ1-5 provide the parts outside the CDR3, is GAGVSQSPSNKVTEKGKDVELRCDPISGHTALYWYRQSLGQGLEFLIYFQGNSAPDKSGLPSDRFSAERTGGSVSTLTIQRTQQEDSAVYLCASSLGGSHQPQHFGDGTRLSIL.

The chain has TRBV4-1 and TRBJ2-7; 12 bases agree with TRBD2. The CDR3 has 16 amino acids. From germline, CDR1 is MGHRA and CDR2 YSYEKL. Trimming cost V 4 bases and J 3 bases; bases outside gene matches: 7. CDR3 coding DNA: TGCGCCAGCAGCCGAGAGGGACTAGCGGGCTTCTACGAGCAGTACTTC. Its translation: CASSREGLAGFYEQYF.

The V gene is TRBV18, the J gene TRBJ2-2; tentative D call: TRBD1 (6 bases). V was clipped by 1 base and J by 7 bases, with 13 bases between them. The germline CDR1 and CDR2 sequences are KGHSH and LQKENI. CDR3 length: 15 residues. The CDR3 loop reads CASSPLRGPNGELFF. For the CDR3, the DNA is TGTGCCAGCTCACCACTCAGGGGCCCGAACGGGGAGCTGTTTTTT.

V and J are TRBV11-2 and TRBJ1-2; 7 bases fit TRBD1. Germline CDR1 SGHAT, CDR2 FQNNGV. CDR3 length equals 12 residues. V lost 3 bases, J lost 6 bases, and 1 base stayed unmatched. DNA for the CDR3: TGTGCCAGCAGCTTCGGACAGGATGGCTACACCTTC. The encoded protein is CASSFGQDGYTF.

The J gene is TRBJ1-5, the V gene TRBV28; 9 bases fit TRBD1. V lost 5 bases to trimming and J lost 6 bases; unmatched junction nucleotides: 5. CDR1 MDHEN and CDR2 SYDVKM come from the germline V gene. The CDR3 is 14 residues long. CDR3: CASSHRGRGQPQHF. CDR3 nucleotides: TGTGCCAGCAGTCACAGGGGGCGGGGTCAGCCCCAGCATTTT.

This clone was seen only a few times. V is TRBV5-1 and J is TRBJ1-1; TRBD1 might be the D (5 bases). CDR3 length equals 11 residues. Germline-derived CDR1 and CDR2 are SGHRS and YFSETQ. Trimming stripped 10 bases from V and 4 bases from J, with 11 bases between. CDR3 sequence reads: CASGYGTEAFF. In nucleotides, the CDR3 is TGCGCCTCAGGGTATGGCACTGAAGCTTTCTTT. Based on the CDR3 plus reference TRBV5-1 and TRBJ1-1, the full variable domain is KAGVTQTPRYLIKTRGQQVTLSCSPISGHRSVSWYQQTPGQGLQFLFEYFSETQRNKGNFPGRFSGRQFSNSRSEMNVSTLELGDSALYLCASGYGTEAFFGQGTRLTVV.

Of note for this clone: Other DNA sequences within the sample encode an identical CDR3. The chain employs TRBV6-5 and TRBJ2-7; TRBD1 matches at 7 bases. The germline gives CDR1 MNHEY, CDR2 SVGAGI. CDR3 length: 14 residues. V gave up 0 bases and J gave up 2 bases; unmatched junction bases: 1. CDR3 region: CASSYSDRAYEQYF. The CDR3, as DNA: TGTGCCAGCAGTTACTCCGACAGGGCCTACGAGCAGTACTTC.

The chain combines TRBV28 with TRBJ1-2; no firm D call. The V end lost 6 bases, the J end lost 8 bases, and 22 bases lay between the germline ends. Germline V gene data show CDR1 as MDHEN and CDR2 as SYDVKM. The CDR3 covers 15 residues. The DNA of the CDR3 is TGTGCCAGCAGCCCCTCGTCTGAGGAGGTTTGGGGCTACACCTTC. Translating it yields CASSPSSEEVWGYTF.

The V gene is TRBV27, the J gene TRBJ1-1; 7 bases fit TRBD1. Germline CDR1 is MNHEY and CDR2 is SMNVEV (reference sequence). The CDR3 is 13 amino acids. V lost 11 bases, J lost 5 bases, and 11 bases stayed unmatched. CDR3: CASSTGVRTEAFF. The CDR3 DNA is TGTGCCTCCTCTACAGGGGTTCGTACTGAAGCTTTCTTT.

The CDR3 sequence: CASSRPETYEQYF. In DNA, the CDR3 is TGTGCCAGCAGCCGCCCCGAGACCTACGAGCAGTACTTC. The rearrangement uses TRBV7-9 and TRBJ2-7, with D unclear. V lost 5 bases, J lost 2 bases, and 10 bases lay in between. The germline V gene encodes CDR1 SEHNR and CDR2 FQNEAQ (reference sequence). This CDR3 is 13 amino acids long.

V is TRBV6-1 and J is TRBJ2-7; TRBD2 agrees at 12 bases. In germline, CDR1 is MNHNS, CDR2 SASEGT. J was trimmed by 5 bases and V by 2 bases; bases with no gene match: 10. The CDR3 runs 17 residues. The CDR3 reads CASSEFLAGGPAHEQYF. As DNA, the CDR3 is TGTGCCAGCAGTGAATTCCTAGCGGGAGGGCCTGCGCACGAGCAGTACTTC.